This T cell receptor (beta chain) appears in the sequencing data of a study of blood T cell repertoires in COVID-19. Study details: The cDNA or gDNA used as material had been derived from T cells, B-cell-depleted T cells, or PBMCs.

This clone was counted a few times. Produced via immunoSEQ multiplex PCR; TCRdb's table is partial and in-frame only. The table shows about 170,000 clones, with 84% occurring only once. Sequenced material: peripheral blood. This TCR came from a woman of 80 years or more with COVID-19, enrolled during active disease.

The CDR3 sequence is CASSYLGTSGSYEQYF. The DNA for the CDR3 is TGTGCCAGCAGTTACCTGGGGACTAGCGGGAGTTACGAGCAGTACTTC. The rearrangement links TRBV6-6 to TRBJ2-7; the match to TRBD2 covers 14 bases. Germline assignment: CDR1 MNHNY and CDR2 SVGAGI (reference sequence). J gave up 4 bases and V 2 bases, and 4 bases lay outside the gene matches. This CDR3 has 16 amino acids.